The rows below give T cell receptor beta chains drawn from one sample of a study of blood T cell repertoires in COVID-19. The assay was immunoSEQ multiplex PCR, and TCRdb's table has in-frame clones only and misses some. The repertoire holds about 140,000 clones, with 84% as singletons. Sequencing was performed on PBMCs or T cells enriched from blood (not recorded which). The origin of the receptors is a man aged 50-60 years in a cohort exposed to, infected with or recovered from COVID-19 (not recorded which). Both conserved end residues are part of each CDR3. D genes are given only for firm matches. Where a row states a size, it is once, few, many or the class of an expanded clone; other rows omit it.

TGTGCCAGTAGTACCCCACTGGACAAATACAATGAGCAGTTCTTC	CASSTPLDKYNEQFF	TRBJ2-1	TRBV19	15	.	.
TGTGCCAGCAGGCCAGGGGGCTTCACTGAAGCTTTCTTT	CASRPGGFTEAFF	TRBJ1-1	TRBV3-1/TRBV3-2	13	TRBD1	.
TGTGCCACCAGCATAACGTGGGGCGGGGGGCGGAATGAGCAGTTCTTC	CATSITWGGGRNEQFF	TRBJ2-1	TRBV15	16	TRBD2	.
TGTGCCAGCAGTTCGACCCGGGACAGGGGGCAACTCGGTGGCAATCAGCCCCAGCATTTT	CASSSTRDRGQLGGNQPQHF	TRBJ1-5	TRBV6-2/TRBV6-3	20	TRBD1	.
TGTGCCAGCAGTTTATGGGAGGGGCGGCCCGGAAACACCATATATTTT	CASSLWEGRPGNTIYF	TRBJ1-3	TRBV28	16	.	.
TGTGCCACCAGTGGACCACAGGAGAAGCCGGGCTACACCTTC	CATSGPQEKPGYTF	TRBJ1-2	TRBV24-1	14	.	.
TGTGCCAGCAGCCCCCGCGGGTCCTACAATGAGCAGTTCTTC	CASSPRGSYNEQFF	TRBJ2-1	TRBV7-9	14	.	once
TGTGCCAGCAGAGGACAGGGGAGCTACGAGCAGTACTTC	CASRGQGSYEQYF	TRBJ2-7	TRBV25-1	13	TRBD1	.
TGTGCCAGCAGCTTGGAAATAGCAAGAGATACGCAGTATTTT	CASSLEIARDTQYF	TRBJ2-3	TRBV5-6	14	.	.
TGTGCCAGTAAGGACGGACTAGCCAAAAACATTCAGTACTTC	CASKDGLAKNIQYF	TRBJ2-4	TRBV19	14	.	.
TGTGCCAGCAGCAAGGCAGGGGGCTATGAGCAGTTCTTC	CASSKAGGYEQFF	TRBJ2-1	TRBV7-2	13	TRBD1	once
TGTGCCAGCAGCCCTACAGGACCTAACTATGGCTACACCTTC	CASSPTGPNYGYTF	TRBJ1-2	TRBV9	14	.	.
TGTGCCAGCAGACTACCCGGGACTGTAAACTACGAGCAGTACTTC	CASRLPGTVNYEQYF	TRBJ2-7	TRBV7-2	15	.	.